This TCR beta chain was identified in a study of T cell repertoires in cytomegalovirus infection. Background on the study: From public TCR beta signatures came an indication of both CMV infection and matching HLA type. Regarding the study as a whole: CMV-specific HLA-C-restricted TCR beta clonotypes dominated the ex vivo response. Totalled public TCR beta family frequency picked out people who carried CMV plus the relevant HLA.

TCRdb recomputed calls from the reads with MiXCR, one row per CDR3 protein. The table has roughly 760,000 distinct CDR3 sequences, 35% seen once. Note on this clonotype: Its cognate antigen is unknown.

Germline CDR1 reads SQVTM; CDR2 reads ANQGSEA. This CDR3 spans 15 amino acids. V was shortened by 4 bases and J by 5 bases, with 18 bases between the two germline ends. This chain connects TRBV29-1 to TRBJ2-1, with a weak D call TRBD1 (6 bases). The clonotype comes from a human donor in good health (CMV status not recorded). Some clones in this sample may be carry-over from other donors' samples. Sequenced sample: PBMCs. The CDR3 spells CSVGVLAGVNNEQFF. For the CDR3, the DNA is TGCAGCGTTGGGGTCCTGGCAGGGGTCAACAATGAGCAGTTCTTC.